This T cell receptor (beta chain) was observed in a study of blood T cell repertoires in COVID-19. Trimming took 9 bases from V and 7 from J, leaving 16 bases between them. CDR3 length: 13 amino acids. Germline lookup yields CDR1 MNHNY and CDR2 SVGAGI (reference sequence). The method was immunoSEQ multiplex PCR; TCRdb's version includes in-frame clones alone and lacks a portion of them. The sample includes around 250,000 clones, roughly 86% of them seen just once. The sequencing sample was made of peripheral blood. V gene TRBV6-6 combines with J gene TRBJ2-1; D not resolved. This sequence was found in a human donor in a cohort sampled during active COVID-19. In DNA form, the CDR3 reads TGTGCCAGTAGATTCGGGTGGATAAATGAGCAGTTCTTC. Its translation: CASRFGWINEQFF.